These 26 T cell receptor beta chains came from one sample sequenced in a study of T cell changes during pregnancy in multiple sclerosis. Sequencing used immunoSEQ multiplex PCR; TCRdb keeps in-frame clones, though not all of them. This table holds about 110,000 clones, around 93% found once. This sample comprised peripheral blood, obtained in the third trimester of pregnancy. The source is a female donor in good health, enrolled as a control in a pregnancy study.

The CDR3 sequence: CASSVMDRGEKLFF. CDR3 nucleotides: TGTGCCAGCAGCGTAATGGATCGGGGTGAAAAACTGTTTTTT. The chain carries TRBV9 and TRBJ1-4; D gene unclear. V dropped 1 base and J dropped 7 bases, with 11 bases sitting between them. There are 14 residues in the CDR3. Germline CDR1 SGDLS, CDR2 YYNGEE.

V gene TRBV18 combines with J gene TRBJ2-7, with D possibly matching TRBD2 (5 bases). Germline CDR1 KGHSH, CDR2 LQKENI. This CDR3 has 13 amino acids. Trimming cost V 3 bases and J 13 bases, with 19 bases left between them. The CDR3 DNA reads TGTGCCAGCTCACCTACCTCCGGCGGGTCAGCTTACTTC. Translated, it gives CASSPTSGGSAYF.

This clone appeared a single time. The chain couples TRBV30 to TRBJ2-5; a weak D match, TRBD2 (5 bases). V shed 2 bases and J shed 1 base, with 17 bases lying between them. Germline CDR1 GTSNPN, CDR2 SVGIG (reference sequence). The CDR3 runs to 16 residues. This chain's CDR3 is CAWSLRRDHFQETQYF. CDR3 sequence (DNA): TGTGCCTGGAGTCTCCGCCGGGATCACTTCCAAGAGACCCAGTACTTC. The full variable domain, in which reference TRBV30 and TRBJ2-5 provide the parts outside the CDR3, is SQTIHQWPATLVQPVGSPLSLECTVEGTSNPNLYWYRQAAGRGLQLLFYSVGIGQISSEVPQNLSASRPQDRQFILSSKKLLLSDSGFYLCAWSLRRDHFQETQYFGPGTRLLVL.

J is TRBJ2-2 and V is TRBV19, with D possibly matching TRBD2 (6 bases). Germline V gives CDR1 LNHDA, CDR2 SQIVND (reference sequence). The V gene lost 6 bases and the J gene lost 3 bases, with 11 bases spanning the gap. The CDR3 runs 14 residues. The CDR3 sequence is CASRMTGDTGELFF. The CDR3 region has the DNA TGTGCCAGTAGAATGACGGGAGACACCGGGGAGCTGTTTTTT.

This clone was seen just once. This chain connects TRBV19 to TRBJ2-3; D is uncertain. Per the germline V gene, CDR1 is LNHDA and CDR2 is SQIVND (reference sequence). CDR3 size: 12 residues. Deletions cut 7 bases from V and 5 bases from J, with 10 bases between. The CDR3: CASTTTGDTQYF. Here the CDR3 DNA reads TGTGCCAGTACCACCACGGGAGATACGCAGTATTTT.

The V and J genes are TRBV2 and TRBJ2-3, with 7 bases identical to TRBD2. The CDR3 extends over 15 amino acids. CDR1 is SNHLY and CDR2 is FYNNEI in the germline V gene. V was clipped by 7 bases and J by 0 bases; unmatched bases: 7. This CDR3 is CASTAGGSSTDTQYF. DNA of the CDR3: TGTGCCAGCACCGCCGGGGGGTCGAGCACAGATACGCAGTATTTT.

The chain carries TRBV5-6 and TRBJ1-2; no clear D. Trimming removed 0 bases at V and 4 bases at J, with 16 bases between. In germline, CDR1 is SGHDT, CDR2 YYEEEE. The CDR3 is 16 residues long. For the CDR3, the DNA is TGTGCCAGCAGCTTGGTCCACCAACTGTTATTCTATGGCTACACCTTC. It codes for CASSLVHQLLFYGYTF.

This clone was detected only once. CDR3 coding DNA: TGCGCCAGCAGCCCGACAGGACCGAACACTGAAGCTTTCTTT. Protein sequence: CASSPTGPNTEAFF. The V call is TRBV5-1, the J call TRBJ1-1, with D possibly matching TRBD1 (6 bases). V was trimmed by 4 bases and J by 1 base, leaving 11 bases between them. Germline V CDR1 and CDR2: SGHRS, YFSETQ. The CDR3 length is 14 residues.

This chain uses TRBV30 with TRBJ1-1; 11 bases are shared with TRBD1. J gave up 7 bases and V 3 bases, and 7 bases lay outside the gene matches. This CDR3 spans 14 amino acids. Germline CDR1 GTSNPN, CDR2 SVGIG (reference sequence). In nucleotides, the CDR3 is TGTGCCTGGAGCACAGGACAGGGGGCGAATGAAGCTTTCTTT. Translating it yields CAWSTGQGANEAFF.

V is TRBV4-2 and J is TRBJ2-7, with TRBD1 matching over 9 bases. Germline CDR1 LGHNA, CDR2 YNFKEQ. The CDR3 has 17 residues. V lost 4 bases, J lost 3 bases, and 13 bases stayed unmatched. The DNA for the CDR3 is TGTGCCAGCAGCCCCACAGAGGGGACAGGGTCTTTCTACGAGCAGTACTTC. Its translation is CASSPTEGTGSFYEQYF.

This chain links TRBV30 with TRBJ2-7; D remains unclear. The CDR3 spans 11 residues. The germline V gene has CDR1 GTSNPN and CDR2 SVGIG (reference sequence). The germline V and J ends were trimmed by 0 bases and 4 bases, with 4 bases remaining between them. The chain's CDR3 is CAWSVSYEQYF. The CDR3 nucleotides are TGTGCCTGGAGTGTTAGTTACGAGCAGTACTTC.

V and J are TRBV20-1 and TRBJ1-1; the match to TRBD1 covers 7 bases. Germline V gene data show CDR1 as DFQATT and CDR2 as SNEGSKA (reference sequence). J gave up 8 bases and V 6 bases, and 6 bases lay outside the gene matches. The CDR3 is 11 residues long. CDR3 coding DNA: TGCAGTGCACTAAGGGGGCGCGAAGCTTTCTTT. Translation: CSALRGREAFF.

The rearrangement joins TRBV6-6 to TRBJ1-5; 9 bases are a match to TRBD1. V lost 6 bases and J lost 4; bases outside the gene matches: 10. This CDR3 contains 16 residues. CDR1 and CDR2 (germline): MNHNY, SVGAGI (reference sequence). The CDR3 nucleotides read TGTGCCAGCAGAGGGGGACAGGGCAGGTCAAATCAGCCCCAGCATTTT. Its translation is CASRGGQGRSNQPQHF.

The rearrangement joins TRBV6-5 to TRBJ2-1; D may be TRBD2 (6 bases). The CDR3 extends over 12 amino acids. CDR1 and CDR2 from the germline V gene are MNHEY and SVGAGI. CDR3 loop: CAEGTSARCVFF. The CDR3 nucleotides are TGTGCGGAGGGGACCTCGGCGAGGTGTGTGTTCTTC.

V and J are TRBV11-1 and TRBJ2-7; the match to TRBD1 covers 10 bases. Germline CDR1 reads SGHAT; CDR2 reads FQDESV (reference sequence). The CDR3 is 16 amino acids. The V gene end was trimmed by 4 bases and the J gene end by 5 bases; junction bases not matched to a gene: 11. CDR3 protein: CASSSRAGTGDHEQYF. CDR3 DNA: TGTGCCAGCAGCTCCCGCGCCGGGACAGGGGACCACGAGCAGTACTTC. The entire variable domain, with the rest obtained from reference TRBV11-1 and TRBJ2-7, is as follows: EAEVAQSPRYKITEKSQAVAFWCDPISGHATLYWYRQILGQGPELLVQFQDESVVDDSQLPKDRFSAERLKGVDSTLKIQPAELGDSAMYLCASSSRAGTGDHEQYFGPGTRLTVT.

V gene TRBV7-2 combines with J gene TRBJ2-1; D possibly corresponds to TRBD2 (7 bases). The V gene lost 5 bases and the J gene lost 9 bases, with 20 bases spanning the gap. Germline CDR1 SGHTA, CDR2 FQGNSA. CDR3 length: 15 amino acids. This CDR3 is CASSPGWGGQSEQFF. CDR3 DNA sequence: TGTGCCAGCAGCCCGGGGTGGGGGGGCCAATCTGAGCAGTTCTTC.

The gene calls are TRBV13 and TRBJ2-3, with no clear D. The CDR3 has 16 residues. V was shortened by 5 bases and J by 0 bases, with 15 bases between the two germline ends. The germline CDR1 and CDR2 sequences are PRHDT and FYEKMQ (reference sequence). In DNA form, the CDR3 reads TGTGCCAGCAGCCCCCGAGAACTCACGAGCACAGATACGCAGTATTTT. Protein: CASSPRELTSTDTQYF.

This chain uses TRBV10-3 with TRBJ1-2; TRBD1 aligns across 7 bases. With V trimmed by 2 bases and J by 2 bases, 2 bases remained unmatched. The CDR3 spans 14 residues. CDR1 is ENHRY, CDR2 SYGVKD, per germline. CDR3 region: CAISEAQGNYGYTF. The CDR3 bases are TGTGCCATCAGTGAGGCACAGGGGAACTATGGCTACACCTTC.

The chain uses TRBV6-4 and TRBJ2-2; 7 bases line up with TRBD2. The CDR3 consists of 13 residues. Trimming at V came to 4 bases and at J to 4 bases, leaving 0 bases not matched to a gene. CDR1 and CDR2 from the germline V gene are MRHNA and SNTAGT. CDR3 sequence reads: CASSGTSTGELFF. DNA for the CDR3: TGTGCCAGCAGTGGGACTAGCACCGGGGAGCTGTTTTTT.

J is TRBJ1-2 and V is TRBV5-1; 9 bases align to TRBD1. CDR3 size: 14 residues. Germline CDR1 and CDR2: SGHRS and YFSETQ. With 0 bases clipped from V and 14 bases from J, the junction kept 11 bases outside the gene matches. CDR3 protein: CASSLVAVGDRETF. The CDR3 bases are TGCGCCAGCAGCTTGGTTGCCGTTGGGGACAGGGAGACCTTC. The whole variable domain, remainder taken from reference TRBV5-1 and TRBJ1-2, is KAGVTQTPRYLIKTRGQQVTLSCSPISGHRSVSWYQQTPGQGLQFLFEYFSETQRNKGNFPGRFSGRQFSNSRSEMNVSTLELGDSALYLCASSLVAVGDRETFGSGTRLTVV.

This chain links TRBV11-3 with TRBJ2-4, with TRBD2 as a possible D gene (5 bases). This CDR3 contains 14 residues. Trimming removed 1 base from V and 2 bases from J, with 6 bases in between. The germline V gene encodes CDR1 SGHNT and CDR2 YENEEA. CDR3 bases: TGTGCCAGCAGCTTAGCGGGGACCAAAAACATTCAGTACTTC. This codes for CASSLAGTKNIQYF.

The chain uses TRBV7-2 and TRBJ1-2, with 7 bases matching TRBD1. V was pared by 5 bases and J by 0 bases, with 3 bases of the junction left unmatched. Looked up from germline, CDR1 is SGHTA and CDR2 is FQGNSA. This CDR3 has 14 amino acids. The CDR3: CASSRDSSNYGYTF. The DNA for the CDR3 is TGTGCCAGCAGCCGGGACAGTTCTAACTATGGCTACACCTTC.

V is TRBV6-1 and J is TRBJ1-1; 9 positions match TRBD1. V was pared by 3 bases and J by 1 base, with 6 bases of the junction left unmatched. Looked up from germline, CDR1 is MNHNS and CDR2 is SASEGT. This CDR3 comprises 16 residues. Here the CDR3 DNA reads TGTGCCAGCAGTGATTTCCCGACAGGGGGGAACACTGAAGCTTTCTTT. Its translation is CASSDFPTGGNTEAFF.

The V and J genes are TRBV15 and TRBJ1-4; D unclear. Trimming removed 1 base at V and 8 bases at J, with 5 bases between. This CDR3 is built from 12 residues. Per germline, CDR1 LNHNV and CDR2 YYDKDF (reference sequence). This CDR3 is CATSRVREKLFF. CDR3 coding DNA: TGTGCCACCAGCAGAGTGCGAGAAAAACTGTTTTTT.

Only a few counts were recorded for this clone. This sequence joins TRBV25-1 and TRBJ2-5; D is undetermined. The CDR3 is 14 amino acids. CDR1 and CDR2 from the germline V gene are MGHDK and SYGVNS. Trimming removed 1 base from V and 0 bases from J, with 6 bases in between. The CDR3 is CASSELGNQETQYF. The CDR3 nucleotides are TGTGCCAGCAGTGAATTGGGCAACCAAGAGACCCAGTACTTC.

V usage is TRBV18 and J usage is TRBJ1-2, with 10 bases matching TRBD1. The CDR3 totals 15 residues. Trimming cost V 2 bases and J 14 bases; bases outside gene matches: 14. Germline V gene sequence: CDR1 KGHSH, CDR2 LQKENI. The CDR3 is CASSPSRQGAESETF. CDR3 nucleotides: TGTGCCAGCTCACCATCGAGACAGGGGGCTGAATCGGAAACCTTC.